This T cell receptor (beta chain) was documented in a study of blood T cell repertoires in COVID-19. Background on the study: PBMCs, B-cell-depleted T cells, or T cells provided the cDNA or gDNA that made up the material.

Original processing methods: Counts of nucleated cells, estimated from reference gene primer amplification, were obtained. Clones were read by immunoSEQ multiplex PCR, and TCRdb kept only the in-frame ones, dropping some. V and J calls and clone size are those listed in that table; D and trimming were worked out from the DNA. The table has almost 200,000 clones, about 89% seen once; the top ten hold approximately 8.2%. The CDR3 covers 13 residues. Germline V gene lookup returns CDR1 MDHEN and CDR2 SYDVKM. Trimming removed 1 base from V and 2 bases from J, with 5 bases in between. Residents of about two dozen US areas, aged roughly 18 to 95 years, made up the participants.

V usage is TRBV28 and J usage is TRBJ1-1, with no clear D. Source material: PBMCs or T cells enriched from blood (not recorded which). The TCR was taken from a woman aged 18-29 years who had recovered from COVID-19. The CDR3: CASSLSGNTEAFF. The CDR3 DNA sequence: TGTGCCAGCAGTTTATCAGGTAACACTGAAGCTTTCTTT.